These 30 T cell receptor beta chains originate from one sample sequenced in a study of T cells in Graves' hyperthyroidism and ophthalmopathy. TCR beta CDR3 regions were amplified from RNA transcripts. With the HTBI primer set, the TCR CDR3 went through a first round of RT-PCR. Each CDR3 protein gets one entry after TCRdb re-called the multiplex PCR reads with MiXCR. The sample holds approximately 740,000 distinct CDR3 sequences, 14% seen once. The sequencing input was blood. These receptors all stem from a woman under 30 with Graves' hyperthyroidism.

In its sample, this clonotype was seen a few times. V and J are TRBV2 and TRBJ1-4; 8 bases match TRBD1. The CDR3 covers 13 residues. Unmatched junction bases numbered 6, after V lost 8 bases and J lost 7 bases. CDR1 is SNHLY, CDR2 FYNNEI, per germline. The CDR3 DNA reads TGTGCCAGCCGTCAAACAGGGGGTGAAAAACTGTTTTTT. Translated, it gives CASRQTGGEKLFF.

The rearrangement links TRBV20-1 to TRBJ2-3; 11 nucleotides match TRBD2. The trim removed 0 bases at V and 1 base at J, leaving 6 bases unmatched. The germline CDR1 and CDR2 sequences are DFQATT and SNEGSKA (reference sequence). The CDR3 has 17 amino acids. The CDR3 nucleotides read TGCAGTGCTAGAGAGCGTGGTAGCGGGAGGGGCACAGATACGCAGTATTTT. The encoded protein is CSARERGSGRGTDTQYF.

This clonotype appeared a few times. This rearrangement joins TRBV7-9 to TRBJ2-2, with no clear D. V gave up 3 bases and J gave up 4 bases, with 9 bases separating them. The CDR3 is 14 amino acids. Germline CDR1 is SEHNR and CDR2 is FQNEAQ (reference sequence). Written as DNA, the CDR3 is TGTGCCAGCAGCTTTAAAGACCTCACCGGGGAGCTGTTTTTT. Protein product: CASSFKDLTGELFF.

The table lists this clonotype with a few counts. The chain recombines TRBV4-1 with TRBJ2-5; tentative D call: TRBD2 (5 bases). There are 14 residues in the CDR3. CDR1 MGHRA and CDR2 YSYEKL come from the germline V gene. Trimming took off 2 bases at V and 3 bases at J, with 10 bases between the two ends. CDR3 loop: CASSQNPGKETQYF. The CDR3 nucleotides are TGCGCCAGCAGCCAAAATCCGGGGAAAGAGACCCAGTACTTC.

In its sample, this clonotype was seen many times. The V and J genes are TRBV18 and TRBJ2-7; tentatively, D is TRBD1 (5 bases). V lost 0 bases and J 3 bases, leaving 9 bases between the germline ends. The CDR3 is 14 amino acids. Per the germline V gene, CDR1 is KGHSH and CDR2 is LQKENI. The CDR3 nucleotides are TGTGCCAGCTCACCACCCATCGGACACTACGAGCAGTACTTC. As protein: CASSPPIGHYEQYF.

J is TRBJ2-1 and V is TRBV11-3, with TRBD2 as a possible D gene (5 bases). Germline CDR1 is SGHNT and CDR2 is YENEEA. The CDR3 covers 15 residues. V lost 5 bases and J 4 bases, leaving 15 bases between the germline ends. The CDR3 region is CASSPRAGLYNEQFF. The CDR3, as DNA: TGTGCCAGCAGCCCCCGGGCGGGCTTATACAATGAGCAGTTCTTC.

This clonotype was seen at least ten times. The rearrangement joins TRBV12-3 or TRBV12-4 to TRBJ2-7; no firm D call. The CDR3 is 12 residues long. V was trimmed by 1 base and J by 7 bases, leaving 8 bases between them. The CDR3, as DNA: TGTGCCAGCAGTTTAGAGGCGAGGGAGCAGTACTTC. Translated, it gives CASSLEAREQYF.

For this clonotype: A much larger clone differs from this one at a single base, so this may be a read error. This chain uses TRBV4-3 with TRBJ2-7; 8 bases align to TRBD2. The germline gives CDR1 LGHNA, CDR2 YSLEER. The V and J ends lost 0 bases and 7 bases, in that order; junction bases with no gene match: 20. This CDR3 comprises 19 residues. The CDR3 DNA sequence: TGCGCCAGCAGCCAAGATGGGGGGAGGGGTTGGACTAGCCAAAATGAGCAGTACTTC. The encoded protein is CASSQDGGRGWTSQNEQYF.

The chain uses TRBV19 and TRBJ2-7; 10 positions agree with TRBD2. V dropped 5 bases and J dropped 3; count of bases not matched to a gene: 4. From germline, CDR1 is LNHDA and CDR2 SQIVND (reference sequence). This CDR3 region has 14 residues. The CDR3 region is CASSGASGSYEQYF. CDR3 in DNA: TGTGCCAGTAGTGGGGCTAGCGGGAGCTACGAGCAGTACTTC.

The rearrangement links TRBV7-9 to TRBJ2-7; a possible D gene is TRBD2 (5 bases). CDR1 and CDR2 (germline): SEHNR, FQNEAQ (reference sequence). The CDR3 is 15 amino acids. The ends were cut back, 5 bases at V and 5 bases at J, with 19 bases in the middle. The CDR3 bases are TGTGCCAGCAGCGAGTACCGGGGATCCCCGAACGAGCAGTACTTC. Its protein is CASSEYRGSPNEQYF.

This clonotype was counted at least ten times. CDR3 sequence reads: CASSLAYGLRYGYTF. The CDR3 DNA is TGTGCCAGCAGTTTGGCGTATGGACTGCGATATGGCTACACCTTC. The chain is built from TRBV28 and TRBJ1-2; D unclear. V lost 3 bases to trimming and J lost 5 bases, with 16 bases between them. The germline V gene has CDR1 MDHEN and CDR2 SYDVKM. This CDR3 contains 15 residues.

The chain has TRBV11-2 and TRBJ2-7; TRBD1 or TRBD2 may be the D gene (5 bases each). The germline CDR1 and CDR2 sequences are SGHAT and FQNNGV. The CDR3 covers 13 residues. V lost 3 bases, J lost 5 bases, and 11 bases lay in between. The CDR3 region is CASSLAEGNEQYF. CDR3 sequence (DNA): TGTGCCAGCAGCTTGGCCGAGGGGAACGAGCAGTACTTC.

The V gene is TRBV27, the J gene TRBJ1-2, with D unclear. The CDR3 runs to 17 residues. The V gene's germline CDR1 is MNHEY and CDR2 SMNVEV (reference sequence). V lost 4 bases, J lost 0 bases, and 18 bases lay in between. CDR3 amino acids: CASSSYYRASANYGYTF. As DNA, the CDR3 is TGTGCCAGCAGTTCATACTACCGGGCCTCCGCTAACTATGGCTACACCTTC.

In its sample, this clonotype was seen many times. The CDR3 DNA reads TGTGCCAGCAGCCCTCAGGGGATGGTGGCCTACGAGCAGTACTTC. This sequence encodes CASSPQGMVAYEQYF. The chain carries TRBV3-1 and TRBJ2-7, with TRBD1 as a possible D gene (6 bases). This CDR3 has 15 residues. V gave up 4 bases and J gave up 2 bases, with 15 bases separating them. Germline V gene sequence: CDR1 LGHDT, CDR2 YNNKEL (reference sequence).

This clonotype was counted only a few times. The V call is TRBV19, the J call TRBJ2-2; the D gene is possibly TRBD1 (5 bases). The ends were cut back, 4 bases at V and 0 bases at J, with 9 bases in the middle. The CDR3 runs 15 residues. Germline assignment: CDR1 LNHDA and CDR2 SQIVND (reference sequence). The CDR3 loop reads CASSRTSTNTGELFF. The CDR3 bases are TGTGCCAGTAGTAGGACAAGTACGAACACCGGGGAGCTGTTTTTT.

Many counts were recorded for this clonotype. The chain joins TRBV2 to TRBJ2-3; D is uncertain. In germline, CDR1 is SNHLY, CDR2 FYNNEI. This CDR3 region has 12 residues. V lost 6 bases and J 3 bases, leaving 7 bases between the germline ends. The CDR3 sequence: CASRLRTDTQYF. The CDR3, as DNA: TGTGCCAGCAGGCTCAGGACAGATACGCAGTATTTT.

The table lists this clonotype with many counts. This chain joins TRBV27 and TRBJ1-1; perhaps TRBD1 as D (5 bases). Trimming removed 6 bases from V and 0 bases from J, with 11 bases in between. CDR1 and CDR2 from the germline V gene are MNHEY and SMNVEV (reference sequence). CDR3 length: 14 residues. The CDR3 here is CASRGGLLNTEAFF. The CDR3 DNA follows: TGTGCCAGCAGGGGGGGACTGCTGAACACTGAAGCTTTCTTT.

This clonotype has a handful of counts. As DNA, the CDR3 is TGCGCCAGCAGCTTGGGGCGGGCTGACTCCTACGAGCAGTACTTC. Its protein is CASSLGRADSYEQYF. The chain is built from TRBV5-1 and TRBJ2-7; D may be TRBD2 (5 bases). Germline values: CDR1 SGHRS, CDR2 YFSETQ. The CDR3 contains 15 residues. V lost 0 bases and J lost 0, with 10 bases in between. The entire variable domain, with the rest obtained from reference TRBV5-1 and TRBJ2-7, is as follows: KAGVTQTPRYLIKTRGQQVTLSCSPISGHRSVSWYQQTPGQGLQFLFEYFSETQRNKGNFPGRFSGRQFSNSRSEMNVSTLELGDSALYLCASSLGRADSYEQYFGPGTRLTVT.

This clonotype has just a few counts. This chain connects TRBV5-8 to TRBJ2-6; D gene ambiguous. There are 17 residues in the CDR3. Per the germline V gene, CDR1 is SGHTS and CDR2 is YDEGEE. V dropped 2 bases and J dropped 2 bases, with 14 bases sitting between them. CDR3 in amino acids: CASSFLASGAGANVLTF. In DNA form, the CDR3 reads TGTGCCAGCAGCTTCCTTGCCAGTGGAGCTGGGGCCAACGTCCTGACTTTC.

This clonotype was picked up many times. This rearrangement joins TRBV13 to TRBJ2-3; 11 bases match TRBD2. V gave up 3 bases and J gave up 6 bases; unmatched junction bases: 14. CDR3 length: 18 residues. Looked up from germline, CDR1 is PRHDT and CDR2 is FYEKMQ (reference sequence). The CDR3 spells CASSFAIVLAGGRDTQYF. The CDR3 bases are TGTGCCAGCAGCTTCGCCATCGTCCTAGCGGGAGGTAGGGATACGCAGTATTTT.

The sample holds many counts of this clonotype. This chain links TRBV3-1 with TRBJ1-3; D remains unclear. The germline V gene has CDR1 LGHDT and CDR2 YNNKEL (reference sequence). The germline V and J ends were trimmed by 0 bases and 0 bases, with 9 bases remaining between them. This CDR3 comprises 16 residues. CDR3 region: CASSQDWSSSGNTIYF. CDR3 in DNA: TGTGCCAGCAGCCAAGATTGGAGTAGCTCTGGAAACACCATATATTTT. Full variable domain (remainder filled in from reference TRBV3-1 and TRBJ1-3): DTAVSQTPKYLVTQMGNDKSIKCEQNLGHDTMYWYKQDSKKFLKIMFSYNNKELIINETVPNRFSPKSPDKAHLNLHINSLELGDSAVYFCASSQDWSSSGNTIYFGEGSWLTVV.

Ten or more counts support this clonotype. This chain connects TRBV2 to TRBJ2-1; 9 bases line up with TRBD2. The CDR3 totals 19 residues. The V and J ends lost 6 bases and 5 bases, in that order; junction bases with no gene match: 20. The germline V gene has CDR1 SNHLY and CDR2 FYNNEI. The CDR3 DNA follows: TGTGCCAGCAGCCAACGGGAACTAGCGGGCCCCTTTCTGGACAATGAGCAGTTCTTC. Translated, it gives CASSQRELAGPFLDNEQFF. Full variable domain (outside the CDR3, taken from reference TRBV2 and TRBJ2-1): EPEVTQTPSHQVTQMGQEVILRCVPISNHLYFYWYRQILGQKVEFLVSFYNNEISEKSEIFDDQFSVERPDGSNFTLKIRSTKLEDSAMYFCASSQRELAGPFLDNEQFFGPGTRLTVL.

Only a few counts were recorded for this clonotype. The genes are TRBV7-2 and TRBJ1-2; weak D call: TRBD1 (5 bases). Germline CDR1 and CDR2: SGHTA and FQGNSA. V shed 5 bases and J shed 0 bases, with 13 bases lying between them. This CDR3 comprises 15 residues. The CDR3 region has the DNA TGTGCCAGCAGCCATCGACAGTTAGCTAACTATGGCTACACCTTC. It is translated as CASSHRQLANYGYTF.

In its sample, this clonotype was seen many times. V usage is TRBV27 and J usage is TRBJ1-5, with D hard to call. This CDR3 has 14 residues. CDR1 and CDR2 from the germline V gene are MNHEY and SMNVEV (reference sequence). The ends were cut back, 5 bases at V and 0 bases at J, with 8 bases in the middle. The CDR3 protein is CASSPGISNQPQHF. In nucleotides, the CDR3 is TGTGCCAGCAGTCCGGGGATTAGCAATCAGCCCCAGCATTTT.

As DNA, the CDR3 is TGTGCCAGCAGGAACTTAGCGGTGGAGACCCAGTACTTC. Amino acid sequence: CASRNLAVETQYF. The rearrangement uses TRBV2 and TRBJ2-5; weak D call: TRBD2 (6 bases). The CDR3 is made up of 13 amino acids. Germline CDR1 is SNHLY and CDR2 is FYNNEI. V dropped 6 bases and J dropped 5 bases, with 13 bases sitting between them.

Comments on this clonotype: A read error may explain this, as a much larger clone is one base away. The CDR3 ends on some other residue instead of the conserved phenylalanine or tryptophan, so this is likely a read error. V usage is TRBV7-9 and J usage is TRBJ2-3, with 8 positions matching TRBD2. V gave up 1 base and J gave up 1 base; unmatched junction bases: 13. The CDR3 is 19 residues long. CDR1 and CDR2 (germline): SEHNR, FQNEAQ (reference sequence). The CDR3 reads CASSLVVVAGMEGTDTQYS. CDR3 nucleotides: TGTGCCAGCAGCTTAGTGGTAGTAGCGGGAATGGAGGGCACAGATACGCAGTATTCT.

In this sample, this clonotype turned up many times. V is TRBV25-1 and J is TRBJ2-7; D might be TRBD2 (5 bases). This CDR3 contains 16 residues. Germline values: CDR1 MGHDK, CDR2 SYGVNS. The ends were cut back, 2 bases at V and 5 bases at J, with 19 bases in the middle. CDR3: CASSEHPSSPSNEQYF. The CDR3 DNA sequence: TGTGCCAGCAGTGAACACCCTAGCAGCCCGTCTAACGAGCAGTACTTC.

The chain has TRBV6-1 and TRBJ2-7; 7 bases are shared with TRBD1. V gave up 4 bases and J gave up 0 bases; unmatched junction bases: 3. Germline V lookup: CDR1 MNHNS, CDR2 SASEGT. This CDR3 contains 14 residues. The chain's CDR3 is CASSGDSSSYEQYF. The CDR3 DNA is TGTGCCAGCAGTGGGGACAGCAGCTCCTACGAGCAGTACTTC.

V and J are TRBV28 and TRBJ1-1; TRBD1 matches at 7 bases. The CDR3 is 14 amino acids. CDR1 and CDR2 from the germline V gene are MDHEN and SYDVKM. V trimming: 5 bases; J trimming: 7 bases; junction bases outside the gene matches: 10. The CDR3 loop reads CASSLTGTALEAFF. CDR3 sequence (DNA): TGTGCCAGCAGTCTAACCGGGACAGCACTTGAAGCTTTCTTT.

In this sample, this clonotype turned up many times. J is TRBJ2-1 and V is TRBV28, with 11 bases identical to TRBD2. This CDR3 is built from 16 residues. The V and J ends lost 5 bases and 5 bases, in that order; junction bases with no gene match: 8. Germline V gives CDR1 MDHEN, CDR2 SYDVKM. CDR3 DNA: TGTGCCAGCAGTCAGCTAGCGGGAGGAACCGACAATGAGCAGTTCTTC. Protein product: CASSQLAGGTDNEQFF.